This TCR beta chain is drawn from a study of blood T cell repertoires in COVID-19. With 10 bases removed from V and 4 bases from J, the gap between germline ends came to 14 bases. Germline-derived CDR1 and CDR2 are MGHDK and SYGVNS. The CDR3 totals 12 residues. Repertoires were generated with immunoSEQ multiplex PCR, while TCRdb's copy carries only in-frame clones and drops some. This sample has approximately 280,000 clones, with 85% found just once. V is TRBV25-1 and J is TRBJ2-7, with D tentatively TRBD2 (6 bases). Sequenced material: PBMCs or T cells enriched from blood (not recorded which). The source of this sequence is a woman in her forties or fifties who had recovered from COVID-19. Written as DNA, the CDR3 is TGTGCCACAGGGACTTTCAATTACGAGCAGTACTTC. Amino acids: CATGTFNYEQYF.